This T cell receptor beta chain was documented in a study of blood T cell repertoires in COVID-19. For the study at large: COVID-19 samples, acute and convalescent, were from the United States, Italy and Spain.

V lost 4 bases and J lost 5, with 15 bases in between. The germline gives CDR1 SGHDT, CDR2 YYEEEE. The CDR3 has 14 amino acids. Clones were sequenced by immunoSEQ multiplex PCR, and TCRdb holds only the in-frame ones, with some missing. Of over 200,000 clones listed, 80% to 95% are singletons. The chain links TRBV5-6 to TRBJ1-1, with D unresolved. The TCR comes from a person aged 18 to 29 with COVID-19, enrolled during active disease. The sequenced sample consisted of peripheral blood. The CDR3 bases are TGTGCCAGCAGCCCCGGAGGCCGGAGGACTGAAGCTTTCTTT. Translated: CASSPGGRRTEAFF.